Described below is a single T cell receptor beta chain sequence and its context. The antigen is not known. The record originates from a study of chemoradiotherapy in HPV16-positive cancers. Study results and limitations: For HPV16-positive patients, expanding HPV-responsive T cells associated with longer recurrence-free survival. During treatment, candidate HPV-specific clones and E7-related motifs expanded in tumor.

Sequencing used immunoSEQ multiplex PCR; TCRdb keeps in-frame clones, though not all of them. The sample carries 870 or so clones, less than 80% recorded once. The source is a human donor with HPV-associated anogenital cancer. The input for sequencing was tumor tissue, taken from a patient who underwent chemoradiotherapy.

In DNA, the CDR3 is TGTGCCAGCAGCCTCGCGGGGGAGAGCACTGAAGCTTTCTTT. Protein sequence: CASSLAGESTEAFF. The chain has TRBV7-6 and TRBJ1-1; D might be TRBD1 (5 bases). The CDR3 spans 14 residues. CDR1 is SGHVS and CDR2 is FNYEAQ in the germline V gene. Deletions cut 5 bases from V and 4 bases from J, with 14 bases between.